The 20 T cell receptor beta chains below all came from one sample that was sequenced in a study of shared clonotypes between healthy human individuals. Data came from immunoSEQ multiplex PCR; TCRdb stores just in-frame clones and leaves some out. Here the sample spans some 2,100,000 clones, nearly 97% being singletons. Sequencing used naive CD4+ T cells sorted from blood. Regarding subset: CD45RA+ positively selected. The origin of the receptors is a man younger than 35 in good health.

CDR3: CASSVDGTSGRNEQFF. The CDR3 coding sequence is TGTGCCAGCAGCGTAGACGGGACTAGCGGGAGGAATGAGCAGTTCTTC. The genes are TRBV9 and TRBJ2-1; 15 bases are a match to TRBD2. Germline CDR1 and CDR2: SGDLS and YYNGEE. This CDR3 is 16 amino acids long. Trimming removed 0 bases from V and 7 bases from J; junction bases left unmatched: 2. Using reference TRBV9 and TRBJ2-1 for the parts outside the CDR3, the full variable domain is DSGVTQTPKHLITATGQRVTLRCSPRSGDLSVYWYQQSLDQGLQFLIQYYNGEERAKGNILERFSAQQFPDLHSELNLSSLELGDSALYFCASSVDGTSGRNEQFFGPGTRLTVL.

The rearrangement links TRBV15 to TRBJ2-7; the D gene is possibly TRBD1 (5 bases). V lost 3 bases and J 3 bases, leaving 9 bases between the germline ends. This CDR3 comprises 13 residues. Germline CDR1 reads LNHNV; CDR2 reads YYDKDF (reference sequence). The CDR3 reads CATSSLQGYEQYF. The DNA for the CDR3 is TGTGCCACCAGCAGCCTGCAGGGCTACGAGCAGTACTTC.

This chain uses TRBV7-9 with TRBJ2-7, with 8 bases that match TRBD1. V trimming: 5 bases; J trimming: 6 bases; junction bases outside the gene matches: 15. Germline V gene lookup returns CDR1 SEHNR and CDR2 FQNEAQ (reference sequence). This CDR3 has 16 amino acids. In nucleotides, the CDR3 is TGTGCCAGCAGCCCCCCTGGGGACAGGTTATTAGTCGAGCAGTACTTC. It codes for CASSPPGDRLLVEQYF. Filled out from reference TRBV7-9 and TRBJ2-7, the complete variable domain reads DTGVSQNPRHKITKRGQNVTFRCDPISEHNRLYWYRQTLGQGPEFLTYFQNEAQLEKSRLLSDRFSAERPKGSFSTLEIQRTEQGDSAMYLCASSPPGDRLLVEQYFGPGTRLTVT.

This clone was counted a single time. The rearrangement links TRBV7-9 to TRBJ2-7; D is possibly TRBD2 (6 bases). Trimming removed 1 base from V and 3 bases from J, with 10 bases in between. In germline, CDR1 is SEHNR, CDR2 FQNEAQ (reference sequence). The CDR3 loop spans 14 amino acids. The CDR3 spells CASSLGGEYYEQYF. For the CDR3, the DNA is TGTGCCAGCAGCTTAGGCGGGGAATACTACGAGCAGTACTTC.

CDR3 residues: CASTDRGSGANVLTF. In DNA, the CDR3 is TGCGCCAGCACCGACAGGGGTTCTGGGGCCAACGTCCTGACTTTC. J is TRBJ2-6 and V is TRBV5-1, with 8 bases identical to TRBD1. V lost 6 bases, J lost 1 base, and 3 bases stayed unmatched. CDR3 length equals 15 residues. CDR1 and CDR2 (germline): SGHRS, YFSETQ.

On this clone itself: This specimen includes other DNA sequences encoding the same CDR3. The V call is TRBV20-1, the J call TRBJ1-1; D might be TRBD1 (6 bases). CDR1 is DFQATT, CDR2 SNEGSKA, per germline (reference sequence). The CDR3 is 11 amino acids. Trimming left V 6 bases short and J 7 bases short, with 12 bases between. The CDR3 region is CSARGGIEAFF. CDR3 sequence (DNA): TGCAGTGCGAGGGGGGGGATTGAAGCTTTCTTT.

The chain links TRBV21-1 to TRBJ1-6. TRBV21-1 is a pseudogene locus. CDR3 length equals 17 residues. The CDR3 loop reads CASSNGDRLSVDSPLHF. CDR3 nucleotides: TGTGCCAGCAGCAATGGGGACCGCTTATCGGTTGATTCACCCCTCCACTTT.

The CDR3 is CASSFPAGEETQYF. The CDR3 DNA reads TGTGCCAGCAGCTTCCCAGCGGGAGAAGAGACCCAGTACTTC. This chain uses TRBV7-2 with TRBJ2-5; 8 bases align to TRBD2. The CDR3 has 14 amino acids. V lost 3 bases and J lost 3; bases outside the gene matches: 3. Germline V gene sequence: CDR1 SGHTA, CDR2 FQGNSA.

The chain uses TRBV5-6 and TRBJ2-7; TRBD2 matches 11 bases. The trim removed 4 bases at V and 4 bases at J, leaving 7 bases unmatched. CDR1 is SGHDT and CDR2 is YYEEEE in the germline V gene. This CDR3 spans 15 amino acids. CDR3 nucleotides: TGTGCCAGCAGCCTCTGGACTAGCGGGCCGTACGAGCAGTACTTC. Translating gives CASSLWTSGPYEQYF.

Regarding this clone: Other DNA sequences of this sample code for an identical CDR3. The V gene is TRBV11-2, the J gene TRBJ2-2, with unresolved D. This CDR3 is 12 amino acids long. V was pared by 1 base and J by 7 bases, with 4 bases between. CDR1 and CDR2 from the germline V gene are SGHAT and FQNNGV. CDR3 nucleotides: TGTGCCAGCAGCTTAGCTAGCGGGGAGCTGTTTTTT. Translated, it gives CASSLASGELFF.

This chain uses TRBV19 with TRBJ1-2; D call uncertain. The CDR3 has 15 residues. Trimming left V 7 bases short and J 4 bases short, with 19 bases between. Germline values: CDR1 LNHDA, CDR2 SQIVND (reference sequence). The CDR3 nucleotides read TGTGCCAGTAAGTCCACCCGCCAGAGCGGCTATGGCTACACCTTC. As protein: CASKSTRQSGYGYTF. Together with reference TRBV19 and TRBJ1-2, the CDR3 gives the full variable domain: DGGITQSPKYLFRKEGQNVTLSCEQNLNHDAMYWYRQDPGQGLRLIYYSQIVNDFQKGDIAEGYSVSREKKESFPLTVTSAQKNPTAFYLCASKSTRQSGYGYTFGSGTRLTVV.

CDR3 DNA: TGTGCCACCCACGGGCAGACCTCCTACGAGCAGTACTTC. Translated: CATHGQTSYEQYF. The gene calls are TRBV6-5 and TRBJ2-7; D gene uncertain. The CDR3 is 13 amino acids. From germline, CDR1 is MNHEY and CDR2 SVGAGI. The V and J ends lost 10 bases and 0 bases respectively, with 13 bases between them.

Only one count was recorded for this clone. The chain employs TRBV30 and TRBJ2-3; D unresolved. Trimming stripped 3 bases from V and 2 bases from J, with 12 bases between. The germline V gene has CDR1 GTSNPN and CDR2 SVGIG (reference sequence). This CDR3 region has 14 residues. CDR3 DNA: TGTGCCTGGAGCACGCAGTGGATCACAGATACGCAGTATTTT. Translated, it gives CAWSTQWITDTQYF.

V is TRBV7-2 and J is TRBJ2-7; no clear D. The V end was cut by 5 bases, the J end by 3 bases, with 11 bases between. The germline V gene has CDR1 SGHTA and CDR2 FQGNSA. The CDR3 covers 13 residues. CDR3: CASSTEGGYEQYF. The CDR3 DNA is TGTGCCAGCAGCACAGAAGGCGGCTACGAGCAGTACTTC.

For this clone: Other DNA sequences in the same sample also yield this CDR3. The CDR3 loop reads CASSLQGSNEKLFF. CDR3 nucleotides: TGTGCCAGCAGTTTACAGGGGTCGAATGAAAAACTGTTTTTT. The rearrangement joins TRBV27 to TRBJ1-4, with TRBD1 as a possible D gene (6 bases). From germline, CDR1 is MNHEY and CDR2 SMNVEV (reference sequence). V was clipped by 2 bases and J by 5 bases, with 9 bases between them. The CDR3 is 14 amino acids.

V gene TRBV5-1 combines with J gene TRBJ1-1; TRBD1 might be the D (6 bases). Germline CDR1 SGHRS, CDR2 YFSETQ. The germline V and J ends were trimmed by 1 base and 1 base, with 17 bases remaining between them. The CDR3 covers 17 residues. The CDR3 sequence is CASSLNFLGTTNTEAFF. The CDR3 DNA is TGCGCCAGCAGCTTGAACTTCTTGGGGACAACGAACACTGAAGCTTTCTTT. The complete variable domain, with remaining parts taken from reference TRBV5-1 and TRBJ1-1, reads KAGVTQTPRYLIKTRGQQVTLSCSPISGHRSVSWYQQTPGQGLQFLFEYFSETQRNKGNFPGRFSGRQFSNSRSEMNVSTLELGDSALYLCASSLNFLGTTNTEAFFGQGTRLTVV.

V usage is TRBV6-5 and J usage is TRBJ1-1, with TRBD1 as a possible D gene (5 bases). Per the germline V gene, CDR1 is MNHEY and CDR2 is SVGAGI. This CDR3 contains 12 residues. Trimming cost V 10 bases and J 1 base, with 10 bases left between them. CDR3 sequence: CATYRTNTEAFF. The CDR3 DNA is TGTGCCACTTACAGGACGAACACTGAAGCTTTCTTT.

This clone was detected once. The junction differs from germline at one of its ends, possibly a read error. The chain employs TRBV25-1 and TRBJ2-1; possible D gene TRBD2, 6 bases. CDR1 and CDR2 (germline): MGHDK, SYGVNS. The CDR3 runs 16 residues. The DNA of the CDR3 is TGTGCCAGCAGTGATAGCGGCCCCGCCTCCTTCAATGAGCAGTTCTTC. This codes for CASSDSGPASFNEQFF.

Here the CDR3 DNA reads TGTGCCGTAAAGAGGAGTGGGGACCAAGAGACCCAGTACTTC. Amino acids: CAVKRSGDQETQYF. The chain combines TRBV10-3 with TRBJ2-5; D unclear. CDR1 ENHRY and CDR2 SYGVKD come from the germline V gene. The CDR3 covers 14 residues. The V end was cut by 11 bases, the J end by 0 bases, with 16 bases between.

The chain carries TRBV28 and TRBJ2-4; TRBD2 agrees at 8 bases. The CDR3 covers 17 residues. The junction had 6 bases not matched to a gene; V was cut back by 2 bases and J by 0 bases. Germline V CDR1 and CDR2: MDHEN, SYDVKM. The CDR3 DNA follows: TGTGCCAGCAGTTTAACCCGGGAGGGACTAGCCAAAAACATTCAGTACTTC. It encodes CASSLTREGLAKNIQYF.